These 23 T cell receptor beta chains were all obtained from the same sample, sequenced in a study of somatic mutations in cytotoxic T cells in rheumatoid arthritis. The protocol was immunoSEQ multiplex PCR, while the TCRdb copy is restricted to in-frame clones and leaves out a portion. The table has more than 7,000 clones, around 79% seen once. Source material: CD8+ T cells sorted from blood. The receptors shown here come from an adult with rheumatoid arthritis.

The rearrangement uses TRBV5-6 and TRBJ1-5; 8 bases align to TRBD1. V shed 4 bases and J 4 bases; nucleotides not matched to a gene: 4. Germline V gives CDR1 SGHDT, CDR2 YYEEEE. The CDR3 length is 14 residues. The CDR3 sequence is CASSETGGNQPQHF. In DNA form, the CDR3 reads TGTGCCAGCAGCGAAACAGGGGGTAATCAGCCCCAGCATTTT.

This chain connects TRBV27 to TRBJ2-7; D not certain. V gave up 7 bases and J gave up 6 bases, with 16 bases separating them. The CDR3 covers 13 residues. Germline V gene sequence: CDR1 MNHEY, CDR2 SMNVEV (reference sequence). In DNA, the CDR3 is TGTGCCAGCATCTCACGTTGGTCGAGCGAGCAGTACTTC. Translation gives CASISRWSSEQYF.

The chain is built from TRBV7-9 and TRBJ2-7; the match to TRBD1 covers 7 bases. Trimming removed 5 bases from V and 6 bases from J; junction bases left unmatched: 7. CDR3 length: 13 residues. Germline loops: CDR1 SEHNR, CDR2 FQNEAQ (reference sequence). The CDR3 bases are TGTGCCAGCAGCGAAGGGACAGCTACCGAGCAGTACTTC. This gives the protein CASSEGTATEQYF.

This chain connects TRBV29-1 to TRBJ2-7, with 8 positions matching TRBD1. Germline assignment: CDR1 SQVTM and CDR2 ANQGSEA. Trimming cost V 7 bases and J 0 bases; bases outside gene matches: 5. CDR3 length equals 13 residues. This CDR3 reads CSAEDRDSYEQYF. The CDR3 nucleotides are TGCAGCGCTGAGGACAGGGACTCCTACGAGCAGTACTTC.

In its sample, this clone was seen once. The rearrangement joins TRBV7-9 to TRBJ2-1; D unclear. Trimming removed 4 bases at V and 8 bases at J, with 6 bases between. The CDR3 extends over 11 amino acids. From germline, CDR1 is SEHNR and CDR2 FQNEAQ (reference sequence). The CDR3 here is CASSSVDEQFF. The DNA of the CDR3 is TGTGCCAGCAGCTCAGTGGATGAGCAGTTCTTC.

This clone was picked up one time. The rearrangement links TRBV27 to TRBJ2-7, with D possibly TRBD1 on 5 matching bases. The germline V gene has CDR1 MNHEY and CDR2 SMNVEV (reference sequence). V lost 6 bases to trimming and J lost 6 bases, with 18 bases between them. CDR3 length: 14 residues. CDR3 DNA: TGTGCCAGCAGGTACCCCCAGGGTCCGAGCGAGCAGTACTTC. Translated: CASRYPQGPSEQYF.

V is TRBV27 and J is TRBJ2-7; D possibly uses TRBD1 or TRBD2 (6 bases each). V lost 4 bases and J lost 0, with 10 bases in between. This CDR3 has 14 residues. CDR1 is MNHEY and CDR2 is SMNVEV in the germline V gene (reference sequence). CDR3 DNA: TGTGCCAGCAGTTCTGCGGGACACTCCTACGAGCAGTACTTC. Encoded protein: CASSSAGHSYEQYF.

This chain connects TRBV7-9 to TRBJ2-7; TRBD1 matches at 7 bases. The CDR3 sequence is 16 residues long. With 1 base clipped from V and 2 bases from J, the junction kept 8 bases outside the gene matches. The germline V gene has CDR1 SEHNR and CDR2 FQNEAQ (reference sequence). The CDR3 bases are TGTGCCAGCAGCTTAGAGTACAGGGGAGAGGCCTACGAGCAGTACTTC. The encoded protein is CASSLEYRGEAYEQYF.

The gene calls are TRBV25-1 and TRBJ2-3; 7 bases match TRBD2. The CDR3 extends over 13 amino acids. Germline assignment: CDR1 MGHDK and CDR2 SYGVNS. The junction had 1 base not matched to a gene; V was cut back by 4 bases and J by 3 bases. This CDR3 reads CASSVLATDTQYF. The CDR3 bases are TGTGCCAGCAGTGTACTAGCGACAGATACGCAGTATTTT.

The genes are TRBV15 and TRBJ2-5; tentatively, D is TRBD1 (6 bases). V gave up 0 bases and J gave up 4 bases, with 12 bases separating them. Germline CDR1 is LNHNV and CDR2 is YYDKDF (reference sequence). The CDR3 has 15 residues. The CDR3, as DNA: TGTGCCACCAGCAGAGATTTTCGAGGGGGAGAGACCCAGTACTTC. This encodes CATSRDFRGGETQYF.

This chain uses TRBV5-1 with TRBJ1-5; 7 bases fit TRBD1. Losses at the gene ends were 0 bases for V and 7 bases for J; bases not matched to a gene: 10. Germline assignment: CDR1 SGHRS and CDR2 YFSETQ. The CDR3 length is 16 residues. The CDR3: CASSLGPTGTGQPQHF. The CDR3 DNA reads as TGCGCCAGCAGCTTGGGCCCGACAGGGACGGGCCAGCCCCAGCATTTT. Filled out from reference TRBV5-1 and TRBJ1-5, the complete variable domain reads KAGVTQTPRYLIKTRGQQVTLSCSPISGHRSVSWYQQTPGQGLQFLFEYFSETQRNKGNFPGRFSGRQFSNSRSEMNVSTLELGDSALYLCASSLGPTGTGQPQHFGDGTRLSIL.

The chain joins TRBV4-3 to TRBJ1-2; 7 nucleotides align to TRBD1. There are 15 residues in the CDR3. Germline CDR1 reads LGHNA; CDR2 reads YSLEER. The V segment lost 1 base and the J segment 3 bases; nucleotides outside the gene matches: 5. This chain's CDR3 is CASSQGDRAHYGYTF. The CDR3 nucleotides are TGCGCCAGCAGCCAAGGAGACAGGGCGCACTATGGCTACACCTTC.

The chain's CDR3 is CAWDSGRYNEQFF. The CDR3 DNA is TGTGCCTGGGATAGCGGGAGGTACAATGAGCAGTTCTTC. The V call is TRBV30, the J call TRBJ2-1, with TRBD2 matching over 10 bases. Germline CDR1 and CDR2: GTSNPN and SVGIG (reference sequence). With 5 bases clipped from V and 4 bases from J, the junction kept 2 bases outside the gene matches. This CDR3 has 13 residues.

The V call is TRBV7-3, the J call TRBJ2-2; no reliable D call. Trimming cost V 2 bases and J 1 base, with 5 bases left between them. Germline V gene data show CDR1 as SGHTA and CDR2 as FQGTGA. This CDR3 is 14 amino acids long. CDR3 sequence: CASSLAGNTGELFF. The CDR3 DNA reads TGTGCCAGCAGCTTAGCAGGGAACACCGGGGAGCTGTTTTTT.

The V gene is TRBV7-6, the J gene TRBJ2-7; tentatively, D is TRBD2 (5 bases). Trimming shortened V by 2 bases and J by 3 bases, and 11 bases separated the two germline ends. The CDR3 totals 14 residues. Per the germline V gene, CDR1 is SGHVS and CDR2 is FNYEAQ. The CDR3 DNA reads as TGTGCCAGCAGCTTACTGGGCGAGGGCTACGAGCAGTACTTC. Amino acids: CASSLLGEGYEQYF.

The chain has TRBV7-2 and TRBJ2-7; 7 nucleotides line up with TRBD2. J lost 0 bases, V lost 5 bases, and 7 bases had no gene match. The CDR3 loop spans 15 amino acids. Germline assignment: CDR1 SGHTA and CDR2 FQGNSA. The chain's CDR3 is CASSLTSASSYEQYF. DNA for the CDR3: TGTGCCAGCAGCCTAACTAGCGCCAGCTCCTACGAGCAGTACTTC.

This clone was seen a few times. The chain carries TRBV7-9 and TRBJ2-1, with unresolved D. Trimming took off 5 bases at V and 2 bases at J, with 10 bases between the two ends. The CDR3 is made up of 14 amino acids. Germline CDR1 SEHNR, CDR2 FQNEAQ (reference sequence). The CDR3 DNA reads TGTGCCAGCAGCCTTGTAATGACCTACAATGAGCAGTTCTTC. Residues: CASSLVMTYNEQFF.

J is TRBJ2-1 and V is TRBV10-3; 11 bases map to TRBD2. V lost 3 bases to trimming and J lost 0 bases; unmatched junction nucleotides: 4. This CDR3 comprises 17 residues. Germline V lookup: CDR1 ENHRY, CDR2 SYGVKD. CDR3 sequence (DNA): TGTGCCATCAGTGAAAGGCTAGCGGGGGGCTCCTACAATGAGCAGTTCTTC. Translated, it gives CAISERLAGGSYNEQFF.

The V call is TRBV10-2, the J call TRBJ1-1; D is ambiguous. There are 14 residues in the CDR3. Germline V gives CDR1 WSHSY, CDR2 SAAADI. V dropped 6 bases and J dropped 2 bases, with 13 bases sitting between them. The CDR3 spells CASSYTAANTEAFF. In nucleotides, the CDR3 is TGCGCCAGCAGCTACACGGCCGCCAACACTGAAGCTTTCTTT.

V is TRBV5-8 and J is TRBJ1-2, with a tentative D call TRBD1 (5 bases). The germline V and J ends were trimmed by 0 bases and 4 bases, with 7 bases remaining between them. This CDR3 has 13 amino acids. The germline V gene encodes CDR1 SGHTS and CDR2 YDEGEE. The CDR3 reads CASSLEGPYGYTF. The CDR3 DNA reads as TGTGCCAGCAGCTTGGAGGGGCCCTATGGCTACACCTTC.

The sample holds a few counts of this clone. This chain joins TRBV5-4 and TRBJ2-3; D may be TRBD1 or TRBD2 (5 bases each). The germline V gene encodes CDR1 SGHNT and CDR2 YYREEE (reference sequence). This CDR3 contains 14 residues. V dropped 0 bases and J dropped 2 bases, with 7 bases sitting between them. CDR3 sequence reads: CASSLVGATDTQYF. The DNA for the CDR3 is TGTGCCAGCAGCTTGGTCGGGGCCACAGATACGCAGTATTTT.

J is TRBJ2-7 and V is TRBV30; D may correspond to TRBD1 or TRBD2 (5 bases each). Trimming took off 4 bases at V and 6 bases at J, with 10 bases between the two ends. Germline V CDR1 and CDR2: GTSNPN, SVGIG (reference sequence). CDR3 length: 11 amino acids. CDR3 sequence (DNA): TGTGCCTGGAACTTTGGGGGCGAGCAGTACTTC. Protein: CAWNFGGEQYF.

Written as DNA, the CDR3 is TGTGCCAGCAGCTCGACTAGCGCGAGCACAGATACGCAGTATTTT. As protein: CASSSTSASTDTQYF. The chain is built from TRBV7-7 and TRBJ2-3, with 8 bases that match TRBD2. V gave up 4 bases and J gave up 0 bases; unmatched junction bases: 3. This CDR3 has 15 residues. Germline CDR1 and CDR2: SSHAT and FNYEAQ (reference sequence).